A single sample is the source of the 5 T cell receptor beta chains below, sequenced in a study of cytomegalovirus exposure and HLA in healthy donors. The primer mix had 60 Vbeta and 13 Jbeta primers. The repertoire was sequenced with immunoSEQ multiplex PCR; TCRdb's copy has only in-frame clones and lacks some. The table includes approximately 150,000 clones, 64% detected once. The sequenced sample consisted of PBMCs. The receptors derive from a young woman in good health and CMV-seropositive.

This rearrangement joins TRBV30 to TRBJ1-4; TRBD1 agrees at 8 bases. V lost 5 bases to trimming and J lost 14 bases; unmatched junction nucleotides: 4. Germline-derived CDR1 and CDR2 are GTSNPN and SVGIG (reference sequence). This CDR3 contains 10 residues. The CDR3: CAWGGQGLFF. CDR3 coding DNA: TGTGCCTGGGGAGGACAGGGTCTGTTTTTT.

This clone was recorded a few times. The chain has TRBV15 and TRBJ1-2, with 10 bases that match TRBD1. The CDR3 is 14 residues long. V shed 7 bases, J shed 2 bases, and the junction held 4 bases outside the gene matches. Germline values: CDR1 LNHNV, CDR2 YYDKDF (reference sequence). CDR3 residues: CATTLDRGNYGYTF. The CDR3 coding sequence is TGTGCCACCACCCTGGACAGGGGGAACTATGGCTACACCTTC.

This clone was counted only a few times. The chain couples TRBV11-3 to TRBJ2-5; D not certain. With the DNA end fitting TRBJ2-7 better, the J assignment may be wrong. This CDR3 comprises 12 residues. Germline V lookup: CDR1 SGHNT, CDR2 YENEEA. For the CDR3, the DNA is TGTGCCAGCAGCTTAGGGTCGAGCGAGCAGTACTTC. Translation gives CASSLGSSEQYF.

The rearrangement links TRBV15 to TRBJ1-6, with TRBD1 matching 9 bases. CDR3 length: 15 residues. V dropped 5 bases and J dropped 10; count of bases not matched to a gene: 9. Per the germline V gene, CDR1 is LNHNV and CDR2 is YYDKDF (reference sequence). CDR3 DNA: TGTGCCACCAGCGGGACTACAGGGGGCGCGTCACCCCTCCACTTT. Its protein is CATSGTTGGASPLHF.

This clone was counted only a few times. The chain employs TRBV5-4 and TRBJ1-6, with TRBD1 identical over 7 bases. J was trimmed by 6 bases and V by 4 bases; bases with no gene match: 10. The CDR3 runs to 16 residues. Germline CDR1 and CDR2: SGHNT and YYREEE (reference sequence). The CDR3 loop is CASSATGWSGNSPLHF. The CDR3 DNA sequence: TGTGCCAGCAGCGCGACAGGGTGGAGCGGTAATTCACCCCTCCACTTT.